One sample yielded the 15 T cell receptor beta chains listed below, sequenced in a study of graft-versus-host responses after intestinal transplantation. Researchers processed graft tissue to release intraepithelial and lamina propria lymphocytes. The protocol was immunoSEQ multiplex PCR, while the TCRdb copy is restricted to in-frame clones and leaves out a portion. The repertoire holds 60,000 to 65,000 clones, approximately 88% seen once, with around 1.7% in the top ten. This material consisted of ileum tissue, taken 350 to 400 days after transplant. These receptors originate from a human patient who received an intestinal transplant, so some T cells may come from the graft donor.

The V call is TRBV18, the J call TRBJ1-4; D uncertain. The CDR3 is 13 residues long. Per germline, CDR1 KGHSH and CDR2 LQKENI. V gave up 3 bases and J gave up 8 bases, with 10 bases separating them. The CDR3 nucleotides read TGTGCCAGCTCACCCTCTTTAGGGGAAAAACTGTTTTTT. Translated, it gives CASSPSLGEKLFF.

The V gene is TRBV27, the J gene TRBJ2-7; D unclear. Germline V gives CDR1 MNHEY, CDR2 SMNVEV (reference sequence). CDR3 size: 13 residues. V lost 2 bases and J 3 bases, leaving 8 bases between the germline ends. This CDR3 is CASSLTDLYEQYF. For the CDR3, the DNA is TGTGCCAGCAGTTTAACCGATCTCTACGAGCAGTACTTC.

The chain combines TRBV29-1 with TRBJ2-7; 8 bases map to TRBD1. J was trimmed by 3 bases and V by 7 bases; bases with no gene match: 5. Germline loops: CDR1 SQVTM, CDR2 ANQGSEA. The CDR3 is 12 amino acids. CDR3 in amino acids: CSARTGNYEQYF. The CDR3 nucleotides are TGCAGCGCCCGGACAGGGAACTACGAGCAGTACTTC.

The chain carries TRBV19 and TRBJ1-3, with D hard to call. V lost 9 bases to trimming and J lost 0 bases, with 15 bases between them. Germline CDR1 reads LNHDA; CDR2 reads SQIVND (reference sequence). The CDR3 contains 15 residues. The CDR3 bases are TGTGCCAGCCACCAACTCGGAAGCTCTGGAAACACCATATATTTT. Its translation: CASHQLGSSGNTIYF.

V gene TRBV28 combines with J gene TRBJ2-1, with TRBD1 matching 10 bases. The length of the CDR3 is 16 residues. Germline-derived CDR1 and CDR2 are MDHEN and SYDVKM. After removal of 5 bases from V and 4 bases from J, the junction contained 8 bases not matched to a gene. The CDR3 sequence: CASSQPTGGAYNEQFF. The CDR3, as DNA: TGTGCCAGCAGTCAACCGACAGGGGGCGCGTACAATGAGCAGTTCTTC.

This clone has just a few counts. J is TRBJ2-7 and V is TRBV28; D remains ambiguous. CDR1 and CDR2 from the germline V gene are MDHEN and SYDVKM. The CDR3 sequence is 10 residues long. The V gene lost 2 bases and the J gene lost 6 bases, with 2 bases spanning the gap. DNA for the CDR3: TGTGCCAGCAGTTTAGGCGAGCAGTACTTC. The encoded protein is CASSLGEQYF.

The CDR3 here is CATSRDLTGSPEAFF. For the CDR3, the DNA is TGTGCCACCAGCAGAGATCTGACAGGTTCGCCTGAAGCTTTCTTT. The gene calls are TRBV15 and TRBJ1-1; a possible D gene is TRBD1 (6 bases). Trimming removed 0 bases from V and 6 bases from J, with 14 bases in between. CDR1 and CDR2 from the germline V gene are LNHNV and YYDKDF (reference sequence). The CDR3 length is 15 residues.

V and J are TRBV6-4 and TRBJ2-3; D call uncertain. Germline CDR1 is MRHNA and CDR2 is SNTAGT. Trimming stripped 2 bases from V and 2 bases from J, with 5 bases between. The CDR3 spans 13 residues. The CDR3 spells CASSDPTTDTQYF. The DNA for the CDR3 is TGTGCCAGCAGTGACCCGACCACAGATACGCAGTATTTT.

CDR3 nucleotide sequence: TGTGCCAGCAGTGTTCAGGGGGCGGATAGCAATCAGCCCCAGCATTTT. Its protein is CASSVQGADSNQPQHF. The V gene is TRBV6-1, the J gene TRBJ1-5; 8 nucleotides line up with TRBD1. CDR1 MNHNS and CDR2 SASEGT come from the germline V gene. The CDR3 contains 16 residues. Trimming removed 4 bases from V and 0 bases from J; junction bases left unmatched: 5.

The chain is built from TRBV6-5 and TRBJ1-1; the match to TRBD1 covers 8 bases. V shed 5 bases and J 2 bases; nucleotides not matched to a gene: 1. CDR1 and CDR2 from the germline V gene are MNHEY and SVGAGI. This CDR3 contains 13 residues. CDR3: CASSPGGNTEAFF. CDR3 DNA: TGTGCCAGCAGTCCAGGGGGCAACACTGAAGCTTTCTTT.

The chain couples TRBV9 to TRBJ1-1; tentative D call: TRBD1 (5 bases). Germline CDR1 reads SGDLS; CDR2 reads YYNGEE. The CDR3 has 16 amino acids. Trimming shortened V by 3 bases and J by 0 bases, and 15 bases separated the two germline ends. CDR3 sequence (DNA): TGTGCCAGCAGCGCCCGGGGAGGGGTCATGAACACTGAAGCTTTCTTT. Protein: CASSARGGVMNTEAFF.

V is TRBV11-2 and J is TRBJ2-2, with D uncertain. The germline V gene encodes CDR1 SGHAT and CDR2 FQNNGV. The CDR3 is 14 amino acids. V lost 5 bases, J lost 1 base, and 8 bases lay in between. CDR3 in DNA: TGTGCCAGCAGCCTACTCAAGAACACCGGGGAGCTGTTTTTT. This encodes CASSLLKNTGELFF.

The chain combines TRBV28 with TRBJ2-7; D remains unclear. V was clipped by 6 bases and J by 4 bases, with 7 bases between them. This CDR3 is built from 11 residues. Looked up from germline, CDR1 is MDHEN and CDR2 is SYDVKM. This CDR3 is CASSTWYEQYF. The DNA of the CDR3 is TGTGCCAGCAGCACGTGGTACGAGCAGTACTTC.

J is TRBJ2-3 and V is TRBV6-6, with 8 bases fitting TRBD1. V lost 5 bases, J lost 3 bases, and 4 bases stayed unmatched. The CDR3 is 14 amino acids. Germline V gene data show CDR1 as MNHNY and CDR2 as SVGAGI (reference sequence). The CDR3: CASSPRTGTDTQYF. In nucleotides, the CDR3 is TGTGCCAGCAGTCCTCGGACAGGGACAGATACGCAGTATTTT.

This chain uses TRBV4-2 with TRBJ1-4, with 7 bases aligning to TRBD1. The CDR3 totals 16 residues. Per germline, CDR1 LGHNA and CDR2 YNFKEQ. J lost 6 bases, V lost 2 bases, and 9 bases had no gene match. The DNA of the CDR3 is TGTGCCAGCAGCCAACCGACAGGGTCTTTTTATGAAAAACTGTTTTTT. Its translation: CASSQPTGSFYEKLFF.